A single TCR beta chain is shown here with its context. These data belong to a study of CD8 T cells in Susac syndrome. CD8+ and CD4+ T cells taken from blood had their TCR beta sequenced. The CDR3 has 15 amino acids. The germline V gene has CDR1 MDHEN and CDR2 SYDVKM. The junction had 3 bases not matched to a gene; V was cut back by 2 bases and J by 1 base. The RNA, about 0.45 to 1 ug, was put through reverse transcription using random hexamers. TCRdb independently ran MiXCR on the immunoSEQ multiplex PCR reads; one entry per CDR3 protein. In the table there are 150,000 to 200,000 distinct CDR3 sequences, 90% to 97% of which are singletons.

The sequence came from a human donor with Susac syndrome. The specimen was CD4+ T cells from PBMCs. The rearrangement joins TRBV28 to TRBJ2-5, with 8 nucleotides matching TRBD2. In nucleotides, the CDR3 is TGTGCCAGCAGTTTAGAAGCGGGGGTCCAAGAGACCCAGTACTTC. It specifies CASSLEAGVQETQYF.